This entry lists 21 T cell receptor beta chains sequenced from one sample in a study of beta chain features in type 1 diabetes (dated by TCRdb to the late 2010s). What the work shows at the level of the full study, not this receptor alone: Type 1 diabetes patients showed a moderate but significant shortening of TCRB CDR3 length in all four CD4+ subsets.

The library relied on the immunoSEQ multiplex PCR assay. The entire amount of isolated RNA was reverse transcribed using the High Capacity cDNA Reverse Transcription Kit, so the sequenced TCRB transcripts were expressed ones. Held by TCRdb, this immuneACCESS table contains in-frame sequences only and omits some clones. Under half of the omission traces to an unresolved V gene where checked; the cause of the rest is unknown. The sample contains some 140,000 clones, approximately 10% of them found a single time. The top ten clonotypes cover 0.75% of the sample. Their antigens remain unidentified. Sequenced: central memory CD4+ T cells from blood. Receptor source: a man aged 25-40 years with type 1 diabetes.

This clone was counted between two and nine times. The chain has TRBV2 and TRBJ1-5; D gene unclear. The CDR3 runs 16 residues. From germline, CDR1 is SNHLY and CDR2 FYNNEI. Trimming took 4 bases from V and 2 from J, leaving 15 bases between them. The CDR3 protein is CASSGPGEDRNQPQHF. The CDR3 DNA reads TGTGCCAGCAGTGGGCCTGGGGAGGATCGCAATCAGCCCCAGCATTTT. The whole variable domain, filled in from reference TRBV2 and TRBJ1-5, reads EPEVTQTPSHQVTQMGQEVILRCVPISNHLYFYWYRQILGQKVEFLVSFYNNEISEKSEIFDDQFSVERPDGSNFTLKIRSTKLEDSAMYFCASSGPGEDRNQPQHFGDGTRLSIL.

For this clone: The same CDR3 can be traced to other DNA sequences in this sample. V gene TRBV7-9 combines with J gene TRBJ2-7; 12 bases are a match to TRBD1. J was trimmed by 7 bases and V by 4 bases; bases with no gene match: 5. CDR3 size: 14 residues. Per the germline V gene, CDR1 is SEHNR and CDR2 is FQNEAQ (reference sequence). This chain's CDR3 is CASSSGTGGREQYF. The DNA of the CDR3 is TGTGCCAGCAGCTCCGGGACAGGGGGCCGGGAGCAGTACTTC.

This clone was seen repeatedly, ten times or more. The chain couples TRBV19 to TRBJ2-4; D may be TRBD2 (5 bases). Trimming removed 6 bases at V and 2 bases at J, with 8 bases between. The CDR3 contains 13 residues. CDR1 is LNHDA, CDR2 SQIVND, per germline (reference sequence). The CDR3 here is CASRSGPKNIQYF. The DNA for the CDR3 is TGTGCCAGTAGGAGCGGACCCAAAAACATTCAGTACTTC.

V gene TRBV30 combines with J gene TRBJ2-5; 7 bases are shared with TRBD2. Germline CDR1 reads GTSNPN; CDR2 reads SVGIG (reference sequence). Trimming at V came to 2 bases and at J to 1 base, leaving 4 bases not matched to a gene. This CDR3 is 14 amino acids long. The CDR3 here is CAWSSGGSQETQYF. The CDR3 bases are TGTGCCTGGAGTTCCGGCGGGAGCCAAGAGACCCAGTACTTC.

This clone was seen more than once but under ten times. This chain links TRBV11-2 with TRBJ2-6, with 10 positions matching TRBD2. The junction had 7 bases not matched to a gene; V was cut back by 5 bases and J by 0 bases. Germline-derived CDR1 and CDR2 are SGHAT and FQNNGV. The CDR3 has 18 residues. This CDR3 is CASSPRTSGSSGANVLTF. As DNA, the CDR3 is TGTGCCAGCAGCCCCCGGACTAGCGGTTCCTCTGGGGCCAACGTCCTGACTTTC.

This rearrangement joins TRBV2 to TRBJ2-3; 11 bases map to TRBD2. The CDR3 is 15 residues long. V lost 5 bases, J lost 5 bases, and 6 bases stayed unmatched. Germline lookup yields CDR1 SNHLY and CDR2 FYNNEI. The CDR3 nucleotides are TGTGCCAGCAGTAAGGGACTAGCGGAGGGAGATACGCAGTATTTT. Translating it yields CASSKGLAEGDTQYF.

The gene calls are TRBV29-1 and TRBJ1-2, with TRBD1 matching over 7 bases. Germline values: CDR1 SQVTM, CDR2 ANQGSEA. This CDR3 has 14 residues. Losses at the gene ends were 0 bases for V and 5 bases for J; bases not matched to a gene: 6. The DNA of the CDR3 is TGCAGCGTTGAAGAAGTGACAGGGCCTTATGGCTACACCTTC. It encodes CSVEEVTGPYGYTF.

This chain connects TRBV6-5 to TRBJ1-1, with 9 nucleotides matching TRBD1. V was clipped by 7 bases and J by 2 bases; unmatched bases: 8. The CDR3 is 15 amino acids. The V gene's germline CDR1 is MNHEY and CDR2 SVGAGI. The CDR3 reads CASTPWDRANTEAFF. In DNA form, the CDR3 reads TGTGCCAGCACCCCCTGGGACAGGGCAAACACTGAAGCTTTCTTT.

Details on this clone: This sample also contains other DNA sequences that code for the same CDR3. The chain has TRBV5-4 and TRBJ2-1; 7 bases match TRBD2. V trimming: 1 base; J trimming: 3 bases; junction bases outside the gene matches: 4. Germline V CDR1 and CDR2: SGHNT, YYREEE (reference sequence). CDR3 length equals 15 residues. The CDR3 coding sequence is TGTGCCAGCAGCTTGCGGGGCGGGGGCTACAATGAGCAGTTCTTC. Translation: CASSLRGGGYNEQFF.

The chain employs TRBV30 and TRBJ2-1; the D gene is possibly TRBD2 (6 bases). V gave up 0 bases and J gave up 8 bases, with 20 bases separating them. CDR1 is GTSNPN and CDR2 is SVGIG in the germline V gene (reference sequence). The CDR3 is made up of 16 amino acids. CDR3 DNA sequence: TGTGCCTGGAGTGTCCCCGGAGGGCCGACCGAGGATGAGCAGTTCTTC. Amino acids: CAWSVPGGPTEDEQFF.

In this sample, this clone turned up a few times. This sequence joins TRBV6-6 and TRBJ1-1, with 11 positions matching TRBD1. Germline V gives CDR1 MNHNY, CDR2 SVGAGI (reference sequence). The length of the CDR3 is 15 residues. The J segment lost 4 bases and the V segment lost 0 bases, leaving 1 base of the junction unmatched. CDR3 nucleotide sequence: TGTGCCAGCAGTTACTCCGGGACAGGGGGCACTGAAGCTTTCTTT. Residues: CASSYSGTGGTEAFF.

The rearrangement uses TRBV28 and TRBJ1-5; 8 bases match TRBD1. Losses at the gene ends were 5 bases for V and 5 bases for J; bases not matched to a gene: 17. CDR3 length equals 18 residues. In germline, CDR1 is MDHEN, CDR2 SYDVKM. This chain's CDR3 is CASSRGQGLGSVDQPQHF. The CDR3 region has the DNA TGTGCCAGCAGTCGCGGACAGGGTCTCGGTTCGGTTGATCAGCCCCAGCATTTT.

This clone has a handful of counts. The same CDR3 is also encoded by other DNA sequences in this sample. The chain recombines TRBV28 with TRBJ1-2, with a tentative D call TRBD1 (6 bases). Trimming left V 3 bases short and J 6 bases short, with 8 bases between. This CDR3 has 12 residues. CDR1 and CDR2 from the germline V gene are MDHEN and SYDVKM. CDR3 region: CASSLQGHGYTF. The CDR3 DNA reads TGTGCCAGCAGTTTGCAGGGGCATGGCTACACCTTC.

The rearrangement links TRBV6-5 to TRBJ2-5; D is perhaps TRBD1 (5 bases). CDR1 MNHEY and CDR2 SVGAGI come from the germline V gene. There are 12 residues in the CDR3. V lost 7 bases to trimming and J lost 7 bases, with 13 bases between them. The CDR3 DNA sequence: TGTGCCAGCAAGGGCCAGGGCGGGACCCAGTACTTC. Translated: CASKGQGGTQYF.

CDR3 DNA sequence: TGTGCCAGCAGCGTGGACCGGGACAGGGGGACTGAAGCTTTCTTT. The encoded protein is CASSVDRDRGTEAFF. The chain employs TRBV11-2 and TRBJ1-1, with TRBD1 identical over 11 bases. V lost 5 bases, J lost 5 bases, and 7 bases stayed unmatched. Germline V gives CDR1 SGHAT, CDR2 FQNNGV. There are 15 residues in the CDR3. Using reference TRBV11-2 and TRBJ1-1 for the parts outside the CDR3, the full variable domain is EAGVAQSPRYKIIEKRQSVAFWCNPISGHATLYWYQQILGQGPKLLIQFQNNGVVDDSQLPKDRFSAERLKGVDSTLKIQPAKLEDSAVYLCASSVDRDRGTEAFFGQGTRLTVV.

The chain couples TRBV27 to TRBJ2-7; 8 nucleotides match TRBD1. The CDR3 runs 13 residues. The V gene's germline CDR1 is MNHEY and CDR2 SMNVEV (reference sequence). The ends lost 5 bases at V and 5 bases at J; junction bases unmatched: 5. CDR3 sequence reads: CASSPLDRDEQYF. Here the CDR3 DNA reads TGTGCCAGCAGTCCCCTGGACAGGGACGAGCAGTACTTC.

This sequence joins TRBV2 and TRBJ1-2; D is perhaps TRBD1 (6 bases). CDR1 is SNHLY, CDR2 FYNNEI, per germline. This CDR3 is built from 14 residues. V was pared by 6 bases and J by 6 bases, with 17 bases between. The CDR3 nucleotides read TGTGCCAGCAGAGAACAGGGAACGGGTGATGGCTACACCTTC. Encoded protein: CASREQGTGDGYTF.

V is TRBV20-1 and J is TRBJ2-2; D is undetermined. The length of the CDR3 is 10 residues. Per the germline V gene, CDR1 is DFQATT and CDR2 is SNEGSKA (reference sequence). Trimming stripped 4 bases from V and 7 bases from J, with 4 bases between. As DNA, the CDR3 is TGCAGTGCTATCGGCGGGGAGCTGTTTTTT. Translation: CSAIGGELFF.

This clone came up a few times. V and J are TRBV7-8 and TRBJ1-1; 9 nucleotides line up with TRBD1. Germline V CDR1 and CDR2: SGHVS, FQNEAQ. The junction had 5 bases not matched to a gene; V was cut back by 5 bases and J by 1 base. The CDR3 is 15 residues long. The CDR3: CASSARGQGNTEAFF. The DNA for the CDR3 is TGTGCCAGCAGCGCAAGGGGACAGGGGAACACTGAAGCTTTCTTT. Filled out from reference TRBV7-8 and TRBJ1-1, the complete variable domain reads GAGVSQSPRYKVAKRGQDVALRCDPISGHVSLFWYQQALGQGPEFLTYFQNEAQLDKSGLPSDRFFAERPEGSVSTLKIQRTQQEDSAVYLCASSARGQGNTEAFFGQGTRLTVV.

This clone showed up just a few times. The genes are TRBV29-1 and TRBJ2-1, with D hard to call. CDR3 length equals 11 residues. V dropped 5 bases and J dropped 5 bases, with 7 bases sitting between them. The germline V gene encodes CDR1 SQVTM and CDR2 ANQGSEA. CDR3 coding DNA: TGCAGCGTTTTACAAGACAATGAGCAGTTCTTC. This sequence encodes CSVLQDNEQFF.

The table lists this clone with a few counts. The chain is built from TRBV5-4 and TRBJ2-5; 11 nucleotides match TRBD1. This CDR3 is built from 15 residues. Germline CDR1 SGHNT, CDR2 YYREEE (reference sequence). The V and J ends lost 4 bases and 2 bases, in that order; junction bases with no gene match: 4. CDR3 protein: CASSRRDRGQETQYF. CDR3 coding DNA: TGTGCCAGCAGCCGCCGGGACAGGGGGCAAGAGACCCAGTACTTC. The full variable domain, completed using reference TRBV5-4 and TRBJ2-5, is ETGVTQSPTHLIKTRGQQVTLRCSSQSGHNTVSWYQQALGQGPQFIFQYYREEENGRGNFPPRFSGLQFPNYSSELNVNALELDDSALYLCASSRRDRGQETQYFGPGTRLLVL.